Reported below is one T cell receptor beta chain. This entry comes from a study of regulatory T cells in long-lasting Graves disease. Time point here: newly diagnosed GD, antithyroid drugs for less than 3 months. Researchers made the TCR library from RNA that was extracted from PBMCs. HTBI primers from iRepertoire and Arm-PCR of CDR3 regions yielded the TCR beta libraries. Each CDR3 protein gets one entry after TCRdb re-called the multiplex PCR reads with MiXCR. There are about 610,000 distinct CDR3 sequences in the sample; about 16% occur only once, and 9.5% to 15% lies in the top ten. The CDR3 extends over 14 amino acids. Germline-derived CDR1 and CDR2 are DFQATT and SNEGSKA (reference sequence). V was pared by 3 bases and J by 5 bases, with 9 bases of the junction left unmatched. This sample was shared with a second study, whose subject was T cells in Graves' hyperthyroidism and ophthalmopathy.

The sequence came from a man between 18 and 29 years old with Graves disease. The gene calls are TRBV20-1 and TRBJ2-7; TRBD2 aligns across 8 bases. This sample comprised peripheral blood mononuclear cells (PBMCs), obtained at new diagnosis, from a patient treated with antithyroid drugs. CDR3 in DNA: TGCAGTGCTAGTTTCGGGGGGGCGGACCACGAGCAGTACTTC. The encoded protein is CSASFGGADHEQYF.